A single TCR beta chain is shown here with its context. This clone turned up a few times. It has no known antigen specificity. The record has no base qualities; no much larger clone is one base away. The record originates from a study of cytomegalovirus exposure and HLA in healthy donors (dated by TCRdb to 2017 to 2019). Some background on the complete study: In an earlier analysis of about 560 of the donors, about 270 Gb of sequence data and 100 million or so unique TCR beta sequences from 150 million to 200 million T cells were reported. An earlier analysis of fewer than 750 of the donors used high-throughput TCR beta sequencing to judge whether each TCR beta V gene segment behaved as functional or pseudogenic. A later genetic analysis used genome-wide SNP genotypes for about 60% of the 666 donors, treating that subset as a discovery cohort. Around 320 gigabases of sequencing data and approximately 85 million unique TCR sequences were included in an early release covering roughly 600 HLA-typed donors. All discovery cohort repertoires had been generated on a single sequencing platform. Typing coverage varied by locus: roughly 620-640 donors for A, B, C, DRB1 and DQB1; roughly 560 for DQA1; over 600 for DPA1; fewer than 480 for DPB1. The study profiled the T cell repertoires of under 700 subjects by immunosequencing and related them to cytomegalovirus serostatus. The later analysis used no new phenotypic data to find candidate immune exposures, relying instead on TCR beta sequences and their occurrence across donors. On average, 235,054 unique TCR beta nucleotide sequences were sequenced per donor among more than 350 genotyped donors of the cohort, with 15% to 20% of those sequences being non-productive. The study aimed to test whether signatures of past pathogen exposure could be identified by cataloging public T cell receptors. A later analysis re-analyzed previously published TCR beta repertoires from approximately 700 donors and added high-resolution HLA genotyping to study TCR occurrence patterns. Donor age, sex, ethnicity and CMV serostatus were compiled together with the repertoire data. A separate validation cohort of roughly 120 different subjects was used in addition to the roughly 670-subject first cohort. To predict cytomegalovirus infection status, the study combined high-throughput TCR immunosequencing, statistical association of individual TCRs with disease status, and machine learning. Class I and class II HLA loci were covered by the typing at four-digit resolution. The genetic ancestry cluster associated with self-reported Caucasian donors included 81% of the 300 to 450 genotyped donors. Roughly five DR-DQ haplotypes were treated as single units for association and clustering because of strong linkage in the cohort.

The investigation overall reported the following: Specific HLA alleles were associated with more than 15,000 TCR beta sequences at a false discovery rate of 0.05 in a later analysis. Approximately 16 rarely observed V segments, including chromosome 9 orphons, were excluded from the earlier analysis of several hundred of the donors because counts were too low. Broadly in line with IMGT annotations, most TCR beta V segments showed up in productive rearrangements about 90% or about 30% of the time in an earlier analysis of several hundred of the donors. A further reported finding was that TCR beta sequences accurately predicted the HLA-A and HLA-B alleles for most subjects in the first cohort. According to a later analysis, parvovirus B19, influenza, CMV and Epstein-Barr virus appeared linked to several top co-occurrence clusters. HLA typing was unavailable for some donors at each locus, so association tests used only the typed subset. In a later analysis, HLA-associated TCR beta chains were found to be more clonally expanded and to have lower generation probabilities than equally common non-associated chains. An association between a missense DCLRE1C variant and V-gene and J-gene trimming of TCR beta chains was found in a later genetic analysis and replicated in an independent cohort. In a later analysis, the rate of TCR association differed among HLA loci, with DRB1 alleles having the most associated TCRs and HLA-C alleles having the fewest. In both the original and validation cohorts, the classifier was reported to diagnose cytomegalovirus status with high specificity and sensitivity. Compared with the roughly 670-donor mean, donors in an Asian-associated ancestry cluster had fewer N-insertions in productive TCRs, according to a later genetic analysis. Immune exposure information for the cohort was limited to CMV serostatus. The sequencing pipeline was judged likely to have produced a cluster of highly shared sequence variants as a technical artifact. The cohort was sequenced for TCR beta chains only, and without alpha or paired-chain data the features that could be detected were limited. Sequencing depth was assumed to be roughly uniform across donors in the presence/absence analyses, though that assumption may not hold. While some public TCRs were present in many individuals, most TCR sequences turned up only very rarely across donors. Correlated functional status among segregating V segments might reflect linkage disequilibrium, but an unknown experimental factor could not be ruled out. Most CMV-associated TCR beta chains appeared to be HLA-restricted in a later analysis, and the HLA associations seemed to be driven largely by CMV exposure. A total of around 150 TCR beta chains were listed by the study as associated with cytomegalovirus. When HLA alleles, especially DR and DQ, strongly co-occurred, TCR associations were difficult to assign to individual alleles. Because the 87-base-pair reads could not distinguish some IMGT-functional V segments, including TRBV6-2 and TRBV6-3, those segments were excluded. The authors suggested that the approach could potentially be generalized to other disease states and immunological phenotypes. In vitro tests confirmed that a few of the cytomegalovirus-associated TCR beta chains recognize cytomegalovirus antigens.

Trimming accounts for 4 bases at V and 0 bases at J, while the number of junction bases matched to no gene is 5. Spanning cysteine to phenylalanine, the CDR3 consists of 16 amino acids. Only the CDR3 part of the read is kept: 48 bases, read in frame from the first base. CDR1 and CDR2, per the germline V gene, are SGHRS and YFSETQ. In total, approximately 700 healthy bone marrow donors made up the cohort. At the time of sampling, every cohort member was nominally healthy, though immune exposures that went unrecorded were likely present. The donor tested CMV seropositive and was one of the 289 seropositive cohort members. A peripheral blood sample was collected from each donor, and TCR beta sequencing was performed on peripheral blood mononuclear cells. The Qiagen DNeasy Blood Extraction Kit was used to extract genomic DNA from the blood cell samples. The receptor library was made with the immunoSEQ multiplex PCR assay. The multiplex PCR relied on a mix of 60 forward primers for TCR Vbeta segments and 13 reverse primers for TCR Jbeta segments. The CDR3 region of rearranged TCR beta genes was amplified from genomic DNA by a multiplex PCR assay. The Illumina HiSeq System was used to sequence the amplified TCR beta libraries as 87-base-pair reads. Under the source paper's analysis protocol: A later analysis tallied 75 million to 95 million unique TCR beta chains across the roughly 610 repertoires, and some 10 million of those chains were shared by two or more donors. To remove PCR and sequencing errors, raw reads were error-corrected and collapsed into unique sequences using a nearest-neighbor algorithm that merged closely related sequences. Alignment of CDR3 sequences to IMGT reference sequences was used to assign V, D and J gene segments. For a sequence to be retained, at least a six-nucleotide match to both a V gene segment and a J gene segment was required. A rearrangement counted as productive if the CDR3 had no stop codons and remained in frame with V and J, and every other rearrangement counted as non-productive. CDR3 was defined according to IMGT convention as the region running from the second conserved V-encoded cysteine to the conserved J-encoded phenylalanine. The earlier analysis of 550 to 650 of the donors excluded any sequence lacking an unambiguous match to a single V gene segment. In an earlier analysis of some 590 of the donors, a V segment was called functional when productive rearrangements were above 56.7%, and segregating when the standard deviation between donors exceeded 5%. A statistical classification framework was developed to diagnose cytomegalovirus status using the catalog of TCR beta chain sequences. A later analysis assigned V and J genes by comparing TCR nucleotide sequences with IMGT/GENE-DB human TR gene sequences. The TCRdist pipeline was used in a later analysis to assign CDR3 sequences and most-parsimonious VDJ recombination scenarios. A later analysis defined each TCR beta chain by its CDR3 amino acid sequence plus V-gene family, and excluded reads lacking a unique V-gene family. To address suspected cross-contamination and a sequencing artifact, a later analysis removed 450 to 700 highly shared, low-generation-probability nucleotide sequences. A later analysis calculated a clonal expansion index for each public chain from normalized within-repertoire ranks of inferred template counts. Generation probabilities in a later analysis came from a VDJ recombination model fitted to out-of-frame rearrangements, and those results were checked against IGoR. In a later analysis, hypergeometric tests were used to score TCR-TCR, TCR-HLA and TCR-CMV co-occurrence, with a repertoire-size bias correction applied to TCR pairs. In a later analysis, false discovery rates were estimated by permuting HLA or CMV assignments 20 times. In a later analysis, co-occurring TCRs were grouped using DBSCAN, with TCRdist sequence similarity added in when clustering inside HLA-allele-positive subsets. Co-occurrence clustering excluded repertoires with fewer than 30,000 or more than 120,000 public chains, plus five with anomalous nucleotide sharing. TCRdb carries this immuneACCESS record with in-frame sequences only. Its versions omit some clonotypes, under half of them owing to an unresolved V gene in the studies checked, with the rest unexplained. From that table come the V and J calls and clone size; the DNA was used to work out D and trimming. Counted in this sample were roughly 200,000 clones; roughly 8.7% of them appeared once. 1% to 1.5% of the sample lies in the top ten.

Sequencing used PBMCs. This TCR came from a woman in her 30s in good health and CMV-seropositive. The sequence links TRBV5-1 to TRBJ2-3, and 10 junction bases match TRBD2. The CDR3 amino acid sequence is: CASSRGLAESTDTQYF. The bases are TGCGCCAGCAGCAGAGGACTAGCGGAGAGCACAGATACGCAGTATTTT.